This T cell receptor (beta chain) is drawn from a study of blood T cell repertoires in COVID-19. Libraries were prepared by immunoSEQ multiplex PCR; TCRdb keeps only in-frame clonotypes and omits some of them. The sample lists about 150,000 clones; 65% to 80% were seen once. This CDR3 has 16 amino acids. V lost 4 bases and J 5 bases, leaving 18 bases between the germline ends. The germline V gene encodes CDR1 MGHRA and CDR2 YSYEKL. The sequence was obtained from a man aged 45-65 years with acute or convalescent COVID-19. The rearrangement joins TRBV4-1 to TRBJ2-4; a possible D gene is TRBD1 (5 bases). The sample was peripheral blood. CDR3: CASSLRSTDLENIQYF. The CDR3 DNA follows: TGCGCCAGCAGCCTCCGGTCGACAGACCTGGAAAACATTCAGTACTTC.